These 6 T cell receptor beta chains came from one sample sequenced in a study of vaccination and CD4 T cells after COVID-19 (dated by TCRdb to between 2021 and 2023). Per the publication, the treatment or condition label means: roughly ten-day PBMC culture with coronavirus spike peptide pools or control peptides (ViraFEST assay). No antigen has been assigned to these receptors. Preparation of the library involved PCR. The data were produced on an Illumina iSeq 100. At the Johns Hopkins FTIC core, DNA from the cultured CD4+ T cells underwent TCR sequencing with the Oncomine TCR Beta short-read assay. The raw public data were reprocessed by TCRdb itself: fastp quality trimming at Q25, MiXCR clonotype calling, in-frame beta chains only. Rows with one shared CDR3 protein collapse into an entry with the most common genes and DNA. In all, the sample holds some 17,000 distinct CDR3 sequences, and about 61% of those were seen once. The ten largest account for around 10% of the sample.

Source material: CD4+ T cells from blood, cultured in vitro. Every receptor here comes from a human donor who had recovered from COVID-19.

This clonotype was seen only a few times. DNA for the CDR3: TGTGCCACCAGTGACTACTCCGGGACAGGGGGCAGTGAGACCCAGTACTTC. Translated, it gives CATSDYSGTGGSETQYF. The chain is built from TRBV24-1 and TRBJ2-5; 12 bases align to TRBD1. CDR1 is KGHDR, CDR2 SFDVKD, per germline. The junction had 10 bases not matched to a gene; V was cut back by 4 bases and J by 5 bases. The CDR3 has 17 amino acids.

This clonotype was seen a handful of times. The rearrangement uses TRBV27 and TRBJ2-3, with TRBD2 matching 11 bases. Germline V gene data show CDR1 as MNHEY and CDR2 as SMNVEV (reference sequence). Trimming removed 4 bases from V and 5 bases from J; junction bases left unmatched: 8. There are 16 residues in the CDR3. As DNA, the CDR3 is TGTGCCAGCAGTTCCTCACTAGCGGGAGCGAAAGATACGCAGTATTTT. Protein sequence: CASSSSLAGAKDTQYF.

The chain couples TRBV28 to TRBJ1-2; D is undetermined. Germline CDR1 reads MDHEN; CDR2 reads SYDVKM. Deletions cut 6 bases from V and 2 bases from J, with 4 bases between. The CDR3 has 11 residues. This chain's CDR3 is CASRSNYGYTF. The CDR3 coding sequence is TGTGCCAGCAGATCCAACTATGGCTACACCTTC.

V and J are TRBV10-1 and TRBJ1-5, with no clear D. The germline V gene encodes CDR1 WNHNN and CDR2 SYGVQD (reference sequence). The CDR3 extends over 13 amino acids. V lost 5 bases to trimming and J lost 4 bases, with 9 bases between them. The CDR3 nucleotides are TGCGCCAGCAGTAGGACCCCTAATCAGCCCCAGCATTTT. This encodes CASSRTPNQPQHF.

This chain connects TRBV20-1 to TRBJ2-3, with 9 bases aligning to TRBD2. CDR1 is DFQATT, CDR2 SNEGSKA, per germline (reference sequence). The V and J ends lost 1 base and 8 bases, in that order; junction bases with no gene match: 10. The CDR3 is 15 amino acids. The CDR3 sequence: CSARVISGRIGTQYF. The CDR3 DNA is TGCAGTGCTAGAGTTATTAGCGGGAGAATTGGTACGCAGTATTTT.

This clonotype appeared a few times. The chain is built from TRBV24-1 and TRBJ2-1, with D maybe TRBD2 (5 bases). This CDR3 region has 13 residues. In germline, CDR1 is KGHDR, CDR2 SFDVKD. Trimming cost V 9 bases and J 0 bases, with 8 bases left between them. The CDR3, as DNA: TGTGCCACCCAGCGGAGCTCCTACAATGAGCAGTTCTTC. Amino acids: CATQRSSYNEQFF.